This T cell receptor (beta chain) was sequenced in a study of blood T cells in healthy people across ages. Study-wide results and caveats: With age, beta diversity per million T cells declined roughly linearly, significantly by 30 to 40.

Primed by a sample-barcoded 5' primer and a J-beta primer mix, a second PCR proceeded for 7 to 11 cycles. TCRdb recomputed calls from the 5' RACE reads with MiXCR, one row per CDR3 protein. The data contain approximately 800,000 distinct CDR3 sequences, approximately 25% of them seen just once; the ten biggest clones take up approximately 3.7%. Germline-derived CDR1 and CDR2 are SGHTA and FQGNSA. V lost 5 bases and J lost 2, with 11 bases in between. The CDR3 has 14 residues. The sample holds a few counts of this clonotype. Its target is unknown. These data were likewise used in another study, on T cells of mothers and their children. From that study: RNA was extracted, and all of it went into cDNA synthesis at 1.5 ug per 15 ul. Barcodes and 2-4 random nucleotides were added by M1S in the second PCR. An overlap that was slightly higher, though non-significant, was seen in related mother-child pairs versus unrelated pairs.

The chain uses TRBV7-2 and TRBJ2-3, with no clear D. The sample was blood. The sequence came from a boy aged 5-17 years in good health. As DNA, the CDR3 is TGTGCCAGCAGCCCATACATGTCCACAGATACGCAGTATTTT. The encoded protein is CASSPYMSTDTQYF.